These 20 T cell receptor beta chains were sequenced from one sample in a study of blood T cells in healthy people across ages. PCR was performed a second time for about 7 to 11 cycles using a sample-barcoded 5' primer and a J-beta primer mix. TCRdb reprocessed the 5' RACE reads via MiXCR and lists one record per CDR3 protein. The table has almost 800,000 distinct CDR3 sequences, over 45% seen once. Sequencing input: blood. These receptors were collected from a man aged 25 to 40 in good health.

The chain combines TRBV21-1 with TRBJ2-7; the table calls TRBD2, which could not be checked here. TRBV21-1 is shown as a pseudogene. The CDR3 runs to 15 residues. The CDR3 DNA follows: TGTGCCAGCAGCACCTTGCGGGCGGGCACCTACGAGCAGTACTTC. Amino acid sequence: CASSTLRAGTYEQYF.

This sequence joins TRBV7-9 and TRBJ1-2, with TRBD1 as a possible D gene (6 bases). This CDR3 has 14 residues. Germline loops: CDR1 SEHNR, CDR2 FQNEAQ (reference sequence). Trimming cost V 5 bases and J 3 bases, with 13 bases left between them. CDR3 nucleotide sequence: TGTGCCAGCAGCAGAACAGGGCTCTACTATGGCTACACCTTC. Translating gives CASSRTGLYYGYTF.

CDR3 DNA: TGCAGTGCTCCAACCGTGCCGGGGAAGGAGCAGTACTTC. Translated: CSAPTVPGKEQYF. The chain joins TRBV20-1 to TRBJ2-7; a weak D match, TRBD2 (5 bases). Germline CDR1 reads DFQATT; CDR2 reads SNEGSKA (reference sequence). This CDR3 spans 13 amino acids. The V end lost 5 bases, the J end lost 7 bases, and 18 bases lay between the germline ends.

The chain recombines TRBV6-2 or TRBV6-3 with TRBJ2-7; D not certain. CDR3 length: 14 amino acids. V was clipped by 6 bases and J by 2 bases, with 14 bases between them. Germline V gene sequence: CDR1 MNHEY, CDR2 SVGEGT. DNA of the CDR3: TGTGCCAGCAGGATTCACCAGAAGGCCTACGAGCAGTACTTC. Translated: CASRIHQKAYEQYF.

With regard to this clonotype: A much larger clone sits a single nucleotide away, making a read error possible. This sequence joins TRBV6-5 and TRBJ2-6, with D unresolved. V lost 11 bases, J lost 2 bases, and 13 bases lay in between. The germline gives CDR1 MNHEY, CDR2 SVGAGI. The CDR3 runs 14 residues. The CDR3 loop reads CAGTNSAGANVLTF. The DNA of the CDR3 is TGTGCCGGCACTAACTCGGCTGGGGCCAACGTCCTGACTTTC.

The chain employs TRBV11-2 and TRBJ2-3, with D perhaps matching TRBD2 (5 bases). The CDR3 has 12 amino acids. The V and J ends lost 2 bases and 8 bases respectively, with 8 bases between them. Looked up from germline, CDR1 is SGHAT and CDR2 is FQNNGV. CDR3 protein: CASSLFAGTQYF. The DNA of the CDR3 is TGTGCCAGCAGCTTATTCGCGGGTACGCAGTATTTT.

The rearrangement links TRBV11-2 to TRBJ2-1; D is unresolved. The germline CDR1 and CDR2 sequences are SGHAT and FQNNGV. The CDR3 has 11 residues. The V and J ends lost 5 bases and 8 bases respectively, with 7 bases between them. CDR3 sequence: CASSVYYEQFF. The DNA of the CDR3 is TGTGCCAGCAGCGTTTACTATGAGCAGTTCTTC.

This clonotype has a handful of counts. The chain is built from TRBV20-1 and TRBJ1-1, with a weak D call TRBD1 (5 bases). Trimming took 0 bases from V and 4 from J, leaving 9 bases between them. The CDR3 covers 13 residues. CDR1 and CDR2 from the germline V gene are DFQATT and SNEGSKA (reference sequence). The CDR3 DNA reads TGCAGTGCTAGAGAACGCGGGGGCACTGAAGCTTTCTTT. Amino acid sequence: CSARERGGTEAFF.

This rearrangement joins TRBV28 to TRBJ2-5, with TRBD2 matching over 8 bases. Per the germline V gene, CDR1 is MDHEN and CDR2 is SYDVKM. Losses at the gene ends were 2 bases for V and 5 bases for J; bases not matched to a gene: 4. The CDR3 covers 14 residues. The DNA of the CDR3 is TGTGCCAGCAGTTTAAGCGGGAGTATGGAGACCCAGTACTTC. Translation: CASSLSGSMETQYF.

The genes are TRBV9 and TRBJ2-1, with D perhaps assigned TRBD1 or TRBD2 (5 bases each). This CDR3 spans 18 amino acids. V lost 0 bases and J 5 bases, leaving 21 bases between the germline ends. Germline V gene lookup returns CDR1 SGDLS and CDR2 YYNGEE. The CDR3 bases are TGTGCCAGCAGCGTAGAAGTAGAAGTGGGGACGGCCGACAATGAGCAGTTCTTC. This gives the protein CASSVEVEVGTADNEQFF.

In DNA form, the CDR3 reads TGTGCCAGCAGTGTAAGATCCTCTGGAGGGGCTGAAAAACTGTTTTTT. Its protein product is CASSVRSSGGAEKLFF. V and J are TRBV12-3 or TRBV12-4 and TRBJ1-4; D might be TRBD1 (5 bases). The V end lost 5 bases, the J end lost 7 bases, and 20 bases lay between the germline ends. The CDR3 is 16 amino acids.

The CDR3 DNA is TGTGCCAGCAGTTACTCAGGACTAGCGGGTCGGAGCTACGAGCAGTACTTC. As protein: CASSYSGLAGRSYEQYF. This rearrangement joins TRBV6-5 to TRBJ2-7; 11 nucleotides line up with TRBD2. Looked up from germline, CDR1 is MNHEY and CDR2 is SVGAGI. Trimming cost V 0 bases and J 3 bases; bases outside gene matches: 7. The CDR3 contains 17 residues.

This clonotype came up a few times. The chain employs TRBV7-9 and TRBJ1-6, with D maybe TRBD1 (5 bases). V gave up 4 bases and J gave up 5 bases, with 9 bases separating them. The CDR3 has 14 residues. Germline V gene sequence: CDR1 SEHNR, CDR2 FQNEAQ (reference sequence). The CDR3 sequence: CASSWGSNNSPLHF. DNA of the CDR3: TGTGCCAGCAGCTGGGGCTCGAATAATTCACCCCTCCACTTT.

CDR3 sequence reads: CSARDSLRGETQYF. The CDR3 bases are TGCAGTGCCCGGGACAGCTTGAGGGGAGAGACCCAGTACTTC. J is TRBJ2-5 and V is TRBV20-1, with 7 bases identical to TRBD1. The V gene's germline CDR1 is DFQATT and CDR2 SNEGSKA (reference sequence). This CDR3 contains 14 residues. Trimming removed 6 bases from V and 4 bases from J; junction bases left unmatched: 11.

The chain carries TRBV20-1 and TRBJ2-7, with no clear D. The germline V and J ends were trimmed by 3 bases and 3 bases, with 12 bases remaining between them. Germline loops: CDR1 DFQATT, CDR2 SNEGSKA (reference sequence). The CDR3 sequence is 13 residues long. The CDR3 DNA reads TGCAGTGCTAGTTCCCCAGACATCTACGAGCAGTACTTC. Protein: CSASSPDIYEQYF.

The chain's CDR3 is CASSLVPLLARRIIQETQYF. CDR3 bases: TGTGCCAGCAGCCTCGTCCCGTTGCTAGCGAGACGGATCATACAAGAGACCCAGTACTTC. This chain joins TRBV7-9 and TRBJ2-5; TRBD2 is a possible D gene (6 bases). Germline CDR1 and CDR2: SEHNR and FQNEAQ (reference sequence). V was trimmed by 5 bases and J by 2 bases, leaving 30 bases between them. The CDR3 loop spans 20 amino acids.

The genes are TRBV6-1 and TRBJ2-1, with D perhaps matching TRBD1 (6 bases). Germline CDR1 is MNHNS and CDR2 is SASEGT. CDR3 length: 17 residues. Trimming removed 8 bases at V and 5 bases at J, with 25 bases between. The DNA of the CDR3 is TGTGCCAGCTCTACCTCGTCCGGGACACATATAGACAATGAGCAGTTCTTC. Translated: CASSTSSGTHIDNEQFF.

The gene calls are TRBV12-3 or TRBV12-4 and TRBJ1-2, with unresolved D. The CDR3 contains 16 residues. Deletions cut 6 bases from V and 1 base from J, with 18 bases between. The CDR3 DNA reads as TGTGCCAGCAGGGCTCTGGGCAGACCTATTAACTATGGCTACACCTTC. Translated: CASRALGRPINYGYTF.

The rearrangement uses TRBV27 and TRBJ2-7; 9 bases are shared with TRBD2. The junction had 7 bases not matched to a gene; V was cut back by 4 bases and J by 3 bases. CDR1 is MNHEY and CDR2 is SMNVEV in the germline V gene (reference sequence). This CDR3 is 15 amino acids long. Written as DNA, the CDR3 is TGTGCCAGCAGTTGGATCGGGACTAGCAACTACGAGCAGTACTTC. Protein: CASSWIGTSNYEQYF.

The rearrangement uses TRBV30 and TRBJ2-2; D is unclear. V was cut by 4 bases and J by 0 bases, with 6 bases left in between. The germline gives CDR1 GTSNPN, CDR2 SVGIG (reference sequence). The CDR3 consists of 13 residues. The chain's CDR3 is CAWKGSNTGELFF. The CDR3 DNA sequence: TGTGCCTGGAAAGGGTCGAACACCGGGGAGCTGTTTTTT.